The 20 T cell receptor beta chains reported below all come from one sample, sequenced in a study of T cells in Graves' hyperthyroidism and ophthalmopathy. Amplified TCR beta CDR3 regions derived from RNA transcripts. Researchers ran a first-round RT-PCR on the TCR CDR3 using the HTBI primer set. TCRdb fed the multiplex PCR reads into MiXCR, producing one record per CDR3 protein. The repertoire consists of roughly 710,000 distinct CDR3 sequences, with around a third occurring once and the leading ten covering roughly 30%. Specimen: blood. The receptors stem from a woman between 35 and 50 years old with Graves' hyperthyroidism.

This clonotype is a singleton in its sample. The junction differs from germline at one of its ends, possibly a read error. The rearrangement joins TRBV19 to TRBJ1-6; D is unresolved. The CDR3 has 15 residues. Per germline, CDR1 LNHDA and CDR2 SQIVND (reference sequence). CDR3 DNA: TGCGCCAGCAGCCAGAATGGGCCAGGAGTTCTACCCCTCCACTTT. This translates into CASSQNGPGVLPLHF.

The chain links TRBV9 to TRBJ1-1; the match to TRBD1 covers 7 bases. J gave up 4 bases and V 5 bases, and 8 bases lay outside the gene matches. Germline V CDR1 and CDR2: SGDLS, YYNGEE. This CDR3 is built from 14 residues. The CDR3 DNA reads TGTGCCAGCAGTTCCGCCCCAGGGGGCACTGAAGCTTTCTTT. Residues: CASSSAPGGTEAFF.

This clonotype has only a few counts. The J gene is TRBJ1-2, the V gene TRBV7-9, with 9 positions matching TRBD1. The germline V gene encodes CDR1 SEHNR and CDR2 FQNEAQ (reference sequence). Germline trimming cut 6 bases from V and 6 bases from J; bases unmatched to any gene: 8. The CDR3 length is 14 residues. CDR3 nucleotide sequence: TGTGCCAGCAGATCGCCGGGACAGGGCAATGGCTACACCTTC. Encoded protein: CASRSPGQGNGYTF.

Ten or more counts support this clonotype. The rearrangement joins TRBV7-2 to TRBJ1-4; TRBD1 aligns across 7 bases. Trimming took 3 bases from V and 3 from J; bases not matched to a gene: 4. The germline V gene encodes CDR1 SGHTA and CDR2 FQGNSA. The CDR3 has 15 residues. The CDR3 DNA reads TGTGCCAGCAGCTTCACAGGGGAAGCTAATGAAAAACTGTTTTTT. This encodes CASSFTGEANEKLFF.

This clonotype was observed at least ten times. The gene calls are TRBV4-2 and TRBJ1-2; D unresolved. Between the trimmed V and J ends, which lost 4 bases and 0 bases, there was a span of 3 bases. Germline-derived CDR1 and CDR2 are LGHNA and YNFKEQ. The CDR3 totals 12 residues. The CDR3 loop reads CASSPSNYGYTF. CDR3 sequence (DNA): TGTGCCAGCAGCCCTTCTAACTATGGCTACACCTTC.

This clonotype was recorded at least ten times. The chain recombines TRBV4-2 with TRBJ2-5; TRBD1 or TRBD2 may be the D gene (5 bases each). The ends were cut back, 1 base at V and 5 bases at J, with 17 bases in the middle. CDR3 size: 16 residues. Per the germline V gene, CDR1 is LGHNA and CDR2 is YNFKEQ. In DNA form, the CDR3 reads TGTGCCAGCAGCCAAGGTGGCGTGAGGGGCATGGAGACCCAGTACTTC. Its translation: CASSQGGVRGMETQYF.

This clonotype was found a few times. The chain has TRBV12-3 or TRBV12-4 and TRBJ1-1; the D is unclear. V gave up 5 bases and J gave up 1 base, with 8 bases separating them. The CDR3 runs 13 residues. CDR3 loop: CASSPVRNTEAFF. The CDR3 DNA follows: TGTGCCAGCAGTCCAGTCCGGAACACTGAAGCTTTCTTT.

With respect to this clonotype: Its ends do not fully match the called genes, so a read error is possible. The chain is built from TRBV9 and TRBJ1-1, with TRBD1 identical over 9 bases. The V gene's germline CDR1 is SGDLS and CDR2 YYNGEE. This CDR3 region has 15 residues. The CDR3 here is CAGSVDTGGNTEAFF. Written as DNA, the CDR3 is TGTGCCGGCAGCGTAGATACAGGGGGCAACACTGAAGCTTTCTTT.

This clonotype was recorded a few times. The chain uses TRBV20-1 and TRBJ1-1; possibly TRBD1 for D (5 bases). The V gene lost 6 bases and the J gene lost 3 bases, with 11 bases spanning the gap. Germline V gives CDR1 DFQATT, CDR2 SNEGSKA (reference sequence). The CDR3 is 12 residues long. The CDR3 coding sequence is TGCAGTGCCCCGGGGCGCGACACTGAAGCTTTCTTT. Amino acid sequence: CSAPGRDTEAFF.

The chain has TRBV7-9 and TRBJ1-3, with 9 bases identical to TRBD1. The germline V gene has CDR1 SEHNR and CDR2 FQNEAQ (reference sequence). The CDR3 consists of 16 residues. J lost 4 bases, V lost 3 bases, and 7 bases had no gene match. The CDR3 region is CASSLAGTGPGNTIYF. CDR3 sequence (DNA): TGTGCCAGCAGCTTGGCCGGGACAGGGCCGGGAAACACCATATATTTT. The variable domain in full, with the rest retrieved from reference TRBV7-9 and TRBJ1-3, is DTGVSQNPRHKITKRGQNVTFRCDPISEHNRLYWYRQTLGQGPEFLTYFQNEAQLEKSRLLSDRFSAERPKGSFSTLEIQRTEQGDSAMYLCASSLAGTGPGNTIYFGEGSWLTVV.

This clonotype was seen a handful of times. The junction and the germline gene differ at one end; a read error may be behind it. The chain couples TRBV7-8 to TRBJ2-7; 8 bases fit TRBD2. Germline V CDR1 and CDR2: SGHVS, FQNEAQ. The CDR3 length is 15 residues. CDR3 coding DNA: TGTGCCAGCAGCTTAGGGCGGGGGGCCTCCTACGGGCAGTACTTC. Residues: CASSLGRGASYGQYF. The entire variable domain, with the rest obtained from reference TRBV7-8 and TRBJ2-7, is as follows: GAGVSQSPRYKVAKRGQDVALRCDPISGHVSLFWYQQALGQGPEFLTYFQNEAQLDKSGLPSDRFFAERPEGSVSTLKIQRTQQEDSAVYLCASSLGRGASYGQYFGPGTRLTVT.

This chain uses TRBV28 with TRBJ2-7, with D hard to call. The V end lost 7 bases, the J end lost 2 bases, and 15 bases lay between the germline ends. Germline lookup yields CDR1 MDHEN and CDR2 SYDVKM. The CDR3 runs 14 residues. The CDR3 loop is CASKATVPTYEQYF. CDR3 nucleotide sequence: TGTGCCAGCAAGGCCACAGTCCCAACCTACGAGCAGTACTTC.

J is TRBJ2-5 and V is TRBV19, with 9 bases that match TRBD1. The CDR3 runs to 15 residues. V trimming: 5 bases; J trimming: 5 bases; junction bases outside the gene matches: 9. Germline V gene sequence: CDR1 LNHDA, CDR2 SQIVND (reference sequence). The CDR3 region is CASSHRGTGRETQYF. As DNA, the CDR3 is TGTGCCAGTAGTCACCGGGGGACAGGGAGGGAGACCCAGTACTTC.

The chain carries TRBV7-9 and TRBJ1-1, with a possible D match to TRBD1 (5 bases). Germline loops: CDR1 SEHNR, CDR2 FQNEAQ (reference sequence). The V and J ends lost 5 bases and 5 bases respectively, with 15 bases between them. CDR3 length: 14 residues. The CDR3 loop is CASSPDSLWTEAFF. DNA of the CDR3: TGTGCCAGCAGCCCCGACAGCCTTTGGACTGAAGCTTTCTTT.

This clonotype was seen repeatedly, ten times or more. The V call is TRBV10-2, the J call TRBJ1-1, with no clear D. V was shortened by 1 base and J by 7 bases, with 19 bases between the two germline ends. The CDR3 sequence is 16 residues long. Germline loops: CDR1 WSHSY, CDR2 SAAADI. This chain's CDR3 is CASSEFGARLNHEAFF. In DNA form, the CDR3 reads TGCGCCAGCAGTGAGTTTGGAGCACGACTAAACCATGAAGCTTTCTTT.

This clonotype was seen a few times. This chain links TRBV7-9 with TRBJ2-7, with TRBD1 identical over 11 bases. Trimming took 5 bases from V and 4 from J; bases not matched to a gene: 7. This CDR3 spans 15 amino acids. Looked up from germline, CDR1 is SEHNR and CDR2 is FQNEAQ (reference sequence). This CDR3 reads CASSPRDRGWYEQYF. For the CDR3, the DNA is TGTGCCAGCAGCCCACGGGACAGGGGGTGGTACGAGCAGTACTTC.

This clonotype was counted a few times. The rearrangement joins TRBV20-1 to TRBJ1-6; TRBD1 matches 9 bases. This CDR3 has 18 residues. The germline CDR1 and CDR2 sequences are DFQATT and SNEGSKA (reference sequence). The trim removed 3 bases at V and 7 bases at J, leaving 16 bases unmatched. This chain's CDR3 is CSARVWTGDLELNSPLHF. CDR3 in DNA: TGCAGTGCTAGGGTGTGGACAGGGGACTTGGAACTCAATTCACCCCTCCACTTT.

The gene calls are TRBV7-6 and TRBJ1-6; 7 bases are shared with TRBD1. Germline CDR1 reads SGHVS; CDR2 reads FNYEAQ. The V segment lost 5 bases and the J segment 2 bases; nucleotides outside the gene matches: 6. The CDR3 covers 16 residues. The CDR3 DNA reads as TGTGCCAGCAGCCCAGGGGGGGGGGCCTATAATTCACCCCTCCACTTT. It specifies CASSPGGGAYNSPLHF.

Details on this clonotype: Being one base from a much bigger clone, this may be a read error. The V gene is TRBV10-3, the J gene TRBJ2-5; 9 bases fit TRBD2. CDR3 length: 17 amino acids. Germline V gene sequence: CDR1 ENHRY, CDR2 SYGVKD. The CDR3 region has the DNA TGTGCCATCAGTGAGTCGACCCGACTAGCGGCACAAGAGGCCCAGTACTTC. Translated, it gives CAISESTRLAAQEAQYF.

This clonotype was seen many times. V is TRBV10-3 and J is TRBJ2-2; D may be TRBD1 (6 bases). The CDR3 runs 14 residues. The V gene lost 8 bases and the J gene lost 3 bases, with 13 bases spanning the gap. Germline V lookup: CDR1 ENHRY, CDR2 SYGVKD. This CDR3 is CAIGRGTDTGELFF. The CDR3 bases are TGTGCCATCGGCAGGGGAACGGACACCGGGGAGCTGTTTTTT.